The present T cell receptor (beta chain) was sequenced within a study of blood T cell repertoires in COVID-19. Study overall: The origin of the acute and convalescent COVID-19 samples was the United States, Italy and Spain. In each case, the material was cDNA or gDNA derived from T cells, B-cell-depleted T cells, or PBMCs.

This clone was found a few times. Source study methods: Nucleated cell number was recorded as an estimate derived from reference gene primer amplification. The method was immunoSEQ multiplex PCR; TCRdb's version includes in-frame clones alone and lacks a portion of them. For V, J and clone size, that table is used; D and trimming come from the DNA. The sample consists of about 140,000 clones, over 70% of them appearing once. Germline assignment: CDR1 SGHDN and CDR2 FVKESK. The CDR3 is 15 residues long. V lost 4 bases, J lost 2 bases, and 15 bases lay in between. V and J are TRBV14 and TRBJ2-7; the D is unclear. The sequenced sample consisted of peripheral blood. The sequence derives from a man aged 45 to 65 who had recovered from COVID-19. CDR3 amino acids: CASSPAGGLAYEQYF. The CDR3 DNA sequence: TGTGCCAGCAGCCCCGCCGGCGGATTGGCCTACGAGCAGTACTTC. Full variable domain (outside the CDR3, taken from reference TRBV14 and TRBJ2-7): EAGVTQFPSHSVIEKGQTVTLRCDPISGHDNLYWYRRVMGKEIKFLLHFVKESKQDESGMPNNRFLAERTGGTYSTLKVQPAELEDSGVYFCASSPAGGLAYEQYFGPGTRLTVT.